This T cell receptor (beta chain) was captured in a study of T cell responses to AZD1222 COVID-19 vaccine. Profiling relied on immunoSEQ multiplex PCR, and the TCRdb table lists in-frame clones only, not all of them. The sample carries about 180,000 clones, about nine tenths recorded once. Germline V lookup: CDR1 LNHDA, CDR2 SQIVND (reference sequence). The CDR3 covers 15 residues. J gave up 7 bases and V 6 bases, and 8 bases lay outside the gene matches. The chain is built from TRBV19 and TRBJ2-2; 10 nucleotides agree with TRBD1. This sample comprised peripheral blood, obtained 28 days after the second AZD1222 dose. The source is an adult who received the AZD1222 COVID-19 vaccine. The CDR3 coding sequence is TGTGCCAGTAGGGGCGGACAGGGGGTAAGCGGGGAGCTGTTTTTT. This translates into CASRGGQGVSGELFF.